This T cell receptor (beta chain) appears in the sequencing data of a study of T cell changes during pregnancy in multiple sclerosis. This clone has just one count. The method was immunoSEQ multiplex PCR; TCRdb's version includes in-frame clones alone and lacks a portion of them. In the table there are over 30,000 clones, around 92% of which are singletons. The CDR3 is made up of 12 amino acids. Germline V lookup: CDR1 SNHLY, CDR2 FYNNEI. The trim removed 8 bases at V and 15 bases at J, leaving 11 bases unmatched. This chain uses TRBV2 with TRBJ2-1, with TRBD2 matching 9 bases. The material sequenced was CD4+ T cells from peripheral blood mononuclear cells, taken after pregnancy. The clonotype was recovered from a female donor with multiple sclerosis, enrolled in a pregnancy study. The CDR3 DNA follows: TGTGCCAGCGGGAATAGCGGGAGAGGATCGTTCTTC. Translation gives CASGNSGRGSFF.